A single sample gave rise to the 27 T cell receptor beta chains below, sequenced in a study of blood T cell repertoires in COVID-19. Measured with immunoSEQ multiplex PCR; TCRdb has only the in-frame clones, and not every one. In the table there are under 150,000 clones, approximately 87% of which are singletons. What was sequenced was PBMCs or T cells enriched from blood (not recorded which). The source is a man aged 45 to 65 in a cohort exposed to, infected with or recovered from COVID-19 (not recorded which).

The CDR3 region has the DNA TGTGCCAGCTCATCCGGACTAGCAATGGGAGAGACCCAGTACTTC. This translates into CASSSGLAMGETQYF. The gene calls are TRBV18 and TRBJ2-5; 8 nucleotides agree with TRBD2. Germline CDR1 reads KGHSH; CDR2 reads LQKENI. The CDR3 has 15 amino acids. Losses at the gene ends were 5 bases for V and 4 bases for J; bases not matched to a gene: 9.

The CDR3 region is CASSRRLAGEGRETQYF. CDR3 nucleotide sequence: TGCGCCAGCAGCCGACGACTAGCGGGAGAGGGGAGGGAGACCCAGTACTTC. The chain recombines TRBV4-1 with TRBJ2-5; 12 nucleotides align to TRBD2. The germline CDR1 and CDR2 sequences are MGHRA and YSYEKL. V shed 4 bases and J 5 bases; nucleotides not matched to a gene: 11. The CDR3 covers 17 residues.

CDR3 in DNA: TGTGCCAGCAGTTTATCCCCCGGGACAGGCAACACCGGGGAGCTGTTTTTT. Its translation: CASSLSPGTGNTGELFF. The V gene is TRBV27, the J gene TRBJ2-2; 8 bases agree with TRBD1. V gave up 0 bases and J gave up 2 bases; unmatched junction bases: 5. The CDR3 runs to 17 residues. Germline lookup yields CDR1 MNHEY and CDR2 SMNVEV (reference sequence).

The chain combines TRBV18 with TRBJ1-4, with TRBD1 identical over 7 bases. Germline loops: CDR1 KGHSH, CDR2 LQKENI. Trimming at V came to 2 bases and at J to 7 bases, leaving 7 bases not matched to a gene. The CDR3 covers 15 residues. This CDR3 reads CASSPGGTGAEKLFF. CDR3 DNA: TGTGCCAGCTCACCAGGCGGAACAGGGGCTGAAAAACTGTTTTTT.

This chain connects TRBV9 to TRBJ2-3; D call uncertain. V was shortened by 0 bases and J by 4 bases, with 6 bases between the two germline ends. The V gene's germline CDR1 is SGDLS and CDR2 YYNGEE. The CDR3 spans 13 residues. CDR3 amino acids: CASSVATPDTQYF. CDR3 in DNA: TGTGCCAGCAGCGTAGCTACCCCAGATACGCAGTATTTT. Full variable domain (remainder filled in from reference TRBV9 and TRBJ2-3): DSGVTQTPKHLITATGQRVTLRCSPRSGDLSVYWYQQSLDQGLQFLIQYYNGEERAKGNILERFSAQQFPDLHSELNLSSLELGDSALYFCASSVATPDTQYFGPGTRLTVL.

The chain uses TRBV6-1 and TRBJ1-2; D remains unclear. In germline, CDR1 is MNHNS, CDR2 SASEGT. The CDR3 consists of 15 residues. With 2 bases removed from V and 2 bases from J, the gap between germline ends came to 12 bases. The CDR3 is CASSEKLGQNYGYTF. The CDR3 DNA reads TGTGCCAGCAGTGAAAAACTTGGGCAGAACTATGGCTACACCTTC.

This sequence joins TRBV5-3 and TRBJ2-7, with TRBD1 matching over 7 bases. TRBV5-3 is reported as an ORF; its role is uncertain. After removal of 8 bases from V and 11 bases from J, the junction contained 7 bases not matched to a gene. The CDR3 is 10 residues long. In nucleotides, the CDR3 is TGTGCCAGCCCACCCGGGACAGAGTACTTC. It yields the protein CASPPGTEYF.

The chain links TRBV7-9 to TRBJ2-3; D may correspond to TRBD1 or TRBD2 (5 bases each). Germline CDR1 and CDR2: SEHNR and FQNEAQ (reference sequence). V lost 5 bases, J lost 0 bases, and 12 bases lay in between. CDR3 length: 15 amino acids. CDR3 in amino acids: CASSRGASSTDTQYF. The CDR3 DNA is TGTGCCAGCAGCAGGGGAGCGAGTAGCACAGATACGCAGTATTTT. The full variable domain, rest sourced from reference TRBV7-9 and TRBJ2-3, is DTGVSQNPRHKITKRGQNVTFRCDPISEHNRLYWYRQTLGQGPEFLTYFQNEAQLEKSRLLSDRFSAERPKGSFSTLEIQRTEQGDSAMYLCASSRGASSTDTQYFGPGTRLTVL.

This rearrangement joins TRBV19 to TRBJ2-1; D is undetermined. CDR3 length equals 17 residues. The V and J ends lost 5 bases and 0 bases respectively, with 17 bases between them. The germline V gene has CDR1 LNHDA and CDR2 SQIVND (reference sequence). The CDR3: CASSPKVYSSSYNEQFF. In DNA form, the CDR3 reads TGTGCCAGTAGTCCCAAAGTATACTCGAGCTCCTACAATGAGCAGTTCTTC.

The rearrangement joins TRBV7-6 to TRBJ2-7, with 8 bases identical to TRBD2. The CDR3 length is 14 residues. V shed 4 bases, J shed 5 bases, and the junction held 7 bases outside the gene matches. CDR1 and CDR2 from the germline V gene are SGHVS and FNYEAQ. CDR3 coding DNA: TGTGCCAGCAGCTCGAGCGGGAGACGCGACGAGCAGTACTTC. This sequence encodes CASSSSGRRDEQYF.

The chain links TRBV6-5 to TRBJ1-1, with 7 bases lining up with TRBD1. CDR3 size: 13 residues. Trimming at V came to 7 bases and at J to 3 bases, leaving 5 bases not matched to a gene. Germline V CDR1 and CDR2: MNHEY, SVGAGI. The chain's CDR3 is CASIITGDTEAFF. The DNA for the CDR3 is TGTGCCAGCATAATCACAGGGGACACTGAAGCTTTCTTT.

This clone was observed a few times. J is TRBJ1-2 and V is TRBV9, with D maybe TRBD1 (6 bases). V shed 7 bases and J shed 8 bases, with 9 bases lying between them. Germline V lookup: CDR1 SGDLS, CDR2 YYNGEE. The CDR3 is made up of 10 amino acids. DNA for the CDR3: TGTGCCAGCGGGCAGGGGGGCTACACCTTC. It is translated as CASGQGGYTF.

This clone was detected once. Here the CDR3 DNA reads TGCGCCAGCAGTCATCAGCTAGCTAACTATGGCTACACCTTC. Protein product: CASSHQLANYGYTF. V gene TRBV10-2 combines with J gene TRBJ1-2; D is unresolved. Germline V CDR1 and CDR2: WSHSY, SAAADI. The CDR3 extends over 14 amino acids. Deletions cut 5 bases from V and 0 bases from J, with 10 bases between.

This rearrangement joins TRBV2 to TRBJ2-7, with 10 nucleotides matching TRBD2. This CDR3 contains 16 residues. Germline CDR1 SNHLY, CDR2 FYNNEI. V shed 1 base, J shed 2 bases, and the junction held 5 bases outside the gene matches. The CDR3 here is CASSEEKRGGPYEQYF. CDR3 DNA sequence: TGTGCCAGCAGTGAAGAGAAGCGGGGGGGCCCCTACGAGCAGTACTTC.

V and J are TRBV19 and TRBJ1-2; TRBD1 matches 8 bases. The length of the CDR3 is 16 residues. The junction had 13 bases not matched to a gene; V was cut back by 5 bases and J by 5 bases. CDR1 is LNHDA, CDR2 SQIVND, per germline (reference sequence). The CDR3 region is CASSSRQGRDGYGYTF. CDR3 in DNA: TGTGCCAGTAGTTCACGACAGGGGAGGGATGGTTATGGCTACACCTTC.

This clone was recorded a few times. The chain carries TRBV5-4 and TRBJ2-5; unclear D gene. Germline CDR1 SGHNT, CDR2 YYREEE (reference sequence). Trimming shortened V by 3 bases and J by 1 base, and 13 bases separated the two germline ends. The CDR3 runs to 15 residues. The CDR3 spells CASSSWQELQETQYF. The CDR3 nucleotides are TGTGCCAGCAGCTCGTGGCAGGAACTCCAAGAGACCCAGTACTTC.

This clone came up once. The chain couples TRBV28 to TRBJ1-5; D perhaps matches TRBD1 (6 bases). Germline V gene lookup returns CDR1 MDHEN and CDR2 SYDVKM. The length of the CDR3 is 15 residues. The germline V and J ends were trimmed by 5 bases and 4 bases, with 15 bases remaining between them. The DNA of the CDR3 is TGTGCCAGCAGTACCTACAGGGTATCTAATCAGCCCCAGCATTTT. Translating gives CASSTYRVSNQPQHF.

CDR3 region: CASSDPGRYGYTF. The CDR3 nucleotides are TGTGCCAGCAGTGACCCGGGGAGGTATGGCTACACCTTC. The V and J genes are TRBV12-3 or TRBV12-4 and TRBJ1-2; D ambiguous. There are 13 residues in the CDR3. V dropped 5 bases and J dropped 5 bases, with 12 bases sitting between them.

The chain couples TRBV7-9 to TRBJ2-7; TRBD2 agrees at 8 bases. Germline lookup yields CDR1 SEHNR and CDR2 FQNEAQ (reference sequence). The CDR3 runs 16 residues. Trimming took 5 bases from V and 2 from J; bases not matched to a gene: 11. The CDR3 is CASSRGASGPPYEQYF. The CDR3 DNA follows: TGTGCCAGCAGCCGGGGGGCTAGCGGGCCCCCCTACGAGCAGTACTTC.

J is TRBJ1-2 and V is TRBV11-2; D unresolved. The CDR3 is 13 amino acids. CDR1 and CDR2 (germline): SGHAT, FQNNGV. V was shortened by 2 bases and J by 5 bases, with 9 bases between the two germline ends. The CDR3: CASSLSQVYGYTF. The CDR3 DNA reads as TGTGCCAGCAGCTTAAGCCAGGTTTATGGCTACACCTTC.

The chain employs TRBV10-3 and TRBJ1-2; D remains ambiguous. There are 16 residues in the CDR3. Germline CDR1 reads ENHRY; CDR2 reads SYGVKD. The germline V and J ends were trimmed by 0 bases and 2 bases, with 13 bases remaining between them. This CDR3 reads CAISESGRGSNYGYTF. The DNA of the CDR3 is TGTGCCATCAGTGAGTCAGGTAGAGGGTCCAACTATGGCTACACCTTC.

The gene calls are TRBV28 and TRBJ1-4, with D possibly being TRBD1 (5 bases). The CDR3 contains 15 residues. Germline-derived CDR1 and CDR2 are MDHEN and SYDVKM. V lost 5 bases to trimming and J lost 5 bases, with 15 bases between them. DNA of the CDR3: TGTGCCAGCAGTCTGCTAGGGGATATCAATGAAAAACTGTTTTTT. Its translation: CASSLLGDINEKLFF.

The chain combines TRBV5-1 with TRBJ1-1, with D perhaps TRBD1 (6 bases). With 4 bases removed from V and 2 bases from J, the gap between germline ends came to 12 bases. CDR3 length: 14 residues. Looked up from germline, CDR1 is SGHRS and CDR2 is YFSETQ. CDR3 loop: CASSLGGPNTEAFF. As DNA, the CDR3 is TGCGCCAGCAGCCTAGGGGGACCTAACACTGAAGCTTTCTTT.

The CDR3 nucleotides are TGTGCCAGCAGTTTATACCCGCCGATTACGGGGGGATCCATTCGCACAGATACGCAGTATTTT. The encoded protein is CASSLYPPITGGSIRTDTQYF. This chain uses TRBV27 with TRBJ2-3, with 7 positions matching TRBD2. The CDR3 contains 21 residues. Germline V CDR1 and CDR2: MNHEY, SMNVEV (reference sequence). V gave up 1 base and J gave up 1 base; unmatched junction bases: 20.

This chain joins TRBV11-2 and TRBJ1-6; D is possibly TRBD1 (5 bases). The CDR3 is made up of 15 amino acids. CDR1 is SGHAT, CDR2 FQNNGV, per germline. V shed 4 bases and J shed 7 bases, with 14 bases lying between them. The CDR3 spells CASSSGTGVNSPLHF. In DNA form, the CDR3 reads TGTGCCAGCAGCTCCGGGACGGGGGTAAATTCACCCCTCCACTTT.

The genes are TRBV13 and TRBJ1-2; D gene uncertain. V gave up 1 base and J gave up 3 bases, with 3 bases separating them. Per the germline V gene, CDR1 is PRHDT and CDR2 is FYEKMQ (reference sequence). The CDR3 runs 12 residues. In DNA, the CDR3 is TGTGCCAGCAGCTTAGCCGACTATGGCTACACCTTC. Its protein is CASSLADYGYTF.

This chain connects TRBV10-3 to TRBJ1-2, with TRBD1 matching 8 bases. Germline CDR1 ENHRY, CDR2 SYGVKD. CDR3 length: 14 residues. J gave up 3 bases and V 4 bases, and 4 bases lay outside the gene matches. The CDR3 sequence: CAISGGQAHYGYTF. As DNA, the CDR3 is TGTGCCATCAGTGGGGGACAGGCACACTATGGCTACACCTTC.